Below are 23 T cell receptor beta chains sequenced from a single sample in a study of blood T cell repertoires in COVID-19. Data came from immunoSEQ multiplex PCR; TCRdb stores just in-frame clones and leaves some out. The top ten clones hold 5.5% to 7% of a sample with roughly 200,000 clones, roughly 80% of them seen once. The sample comprised peripheral blood. The receptors come from a middle-aged woman with COVID-19, enrolled during active disease.

The chain combines TRBV4-1 with TRBJ1-2; 7 positions match TRBD1. Germline V gene sequence: CDR1 MGHRA, CDR2 YSYEKL. The CDR3 is 14 amino acids. V lost 2 bases and J lost 3; bases outside the gene matches: 3. CDR3 residues: CASSQLDRDYGYTF. As DNA, the CDR3 is TGCGCCAGCAGCCAACTCGACAGGGACTATGGCTACACCTTC.

The chain carries TRBV5-1 and TRBJ2-7, with TRBD2 identical over 9 bases. This CDR3 spans 14 amino acids. With 6 bases clipped from V and 4 bases from J, the junction kept 8 bases outside the gene matches. The germline gives CDR1 SGHRS, CDR2 YFSETQ. CDR3 loop: CASKILAGKYEQYF. In DNA form, the CDR3 reads TGCGCCAGCAAAATCCTAGCGGGAAAATACGAGCAGTACTTC.

This chain uses TRBV27 with TRBJ2-3; D is possibly TRBD2 (6 bases). Trimming removed 7 bases at V and 4 bases at J, with 15 bases between. The CDR3 totals 14 residues. In germline, CDR1 is MNHEY, CDR2 SMNVEV (reference sequence). For the CDR3, the DNA is TGTGCCAGCACCCCATGGGGGAGGTCAGATACGCAGTATTTT. This encodes CASTPWGRSDTQYF.

The sample holds a few counts of this clone. The chain combines TRBV21-1 with TRBJ1-2; the table assigns TRBD1, which was not confirmed against the DNA. TRBV21-1 is a listed pseudogene. CDR3 length: 18 residues. This CDR3 reads CASTLPGDRDRANYGYTF. The CDR3 bases are TGTGCCAGCACCTTACCGGGAGACCGGGACAGGGCTAACTATGGCTACACCTTC.

Only one count was recorded for this clone. The CDR3 region has the DNA TGTGCCAGTAGTATTCTCCGTCAGGGGAACACTGAAGCTTTCTTT. Translated: CASSILRQGNTEAFF. V is TRBV19 and J is TRBJ1-1, with a weak D call TRBD1 (5 bases). V gave up 3 bases and J gave up 1 base, with 12 bases separating them. The CDR3 spans 15 residues. CDR1 is LNHDA and CDR2 is SQIVND in the germline V gene (reference sequence).

This chain links TRBV6-5 with TRBJ1-2; 8 bases line up with TRBD1. The germline V gene encodes CDR1 MNHEY and CDR2 SVGAGI. The CDR3 is 13 residues long. The V and J ends lost 5 bases and 8 bases, in that order; junction bases with no gene match: 7. Here the CDR3 DNA reads TGTGCCAGCAGTCGGACAGGGTCTTGGGGCTACACCTTC. It specifies CASSRTGSWGYTF.

The genes are TRBV7-2 and TRBJ2-2; tentative D call: TRBD1 (5 bases). The CDR3 has 15 amino acids. Trimming stripped 2 bases from V and 2 bases from J, with 9 bases between. Germline lookup yields CDR1 SGHTA and CDR2 FQGNSA. This CDR3 is CASSLTGHNTGELFF. In DNA, the CDR3 is TGTGCCAGCAGCTTAACCGGACACAACACCGGGGAGCTGTTTTTT.

The chain carries TRBV19 and TRBJ2-1, with TRBD2 matching 7 bases. The CDR3 runs 15 residues. V trimming: 1 base; J trimming: 5 bases; junction bases outside the gene matches: 5. The germline V gene has CDR1 LNHDA and CDR2 SQIVND (reference sequence). The DNA for the CDR3 is TGTGCCAGTAGTATAGTGAGGGGAGGGAACAATGAGCAGTTCTTC. Translated, it gives CASSIVRGGNNEQFF.

This clone was observed once. J is TRBJ1-5 and V is TRBV5-1; weak D call: TRBD1 (5 bases). V dropped 4 bases and J dropped 7 bases, with 18 bases sitting between them. The CDR3 has 15 amino acids. The V gene's germline CDR1 is SGHRS and CDR2 YFSETQ. The CDR3 here is CASSLSMGEGQPQHF. The CDR3 DNA reads TGCGCCAGCAGCCTCTCGATGGGGGAGGGGCAGCCCCAGCATTTT.

This chain uses TRBV5-1 with TRBJ2-2; D remains ambiguous. Germline V CDR1 and CDR2: SGHRS, YFSETQ. The CDR3 extends over 18 amino acids. V was cut by 1 base and J by 0 bases, with 16 bases left in between. CDR3 in amino acids: CASSLYVTSSSNTGELFF. CDR3 DNA sequence: TGCGCCAGCAGCTTGTACGTGACAAGCTCCTCGAACACCGGGGAGCTGTTTTTT.

The rearrangement uses TRBV27 and TRBJ1-1; 9 nucleotides line up with TRBD1. V lost 6 bases, J lost 1 base, and 6 bases stayed unmatched. The CDR3 has 15 residues. The V gene's germline CDR1 is MNHEY and CDR2 SMNVEV (reference sequence). CDR3 in DNA: TGTGCCAGCAGCCTACGGGACAGGGCGAACACTGAAGCTTTCTTT. Residues: CASSLRDRANTEAFF.

The V and J genes are TRBV5-8 and TRBJ2-7, with 8 bases identical to TRBD1. The CDR3 has 16 amino acids. The V and J ends lost 0 bases and 5 bases, in that order; junction bases with no gene match: 10. CDR1 SGHTS and CDR2 YDEGEE come from the germline V gene. CDR3 in DNA: TGTGCCAGCAGCTTGGGCAGGGGCAGGGGGCTCGACGAGCAGTACTTC. This codes for CASSLGRGRGLDEQYF.

This chain connects TRBV20-1 to TRBJ1-5; the D gene is possibly TRBD1 (6 bases). Between the trimmed V and J ends, which lost 5 bases and 6 bases, there was a span of 8 bases. This CDR3 contains 11 residues. From germline, CDR1 is DFQATT and CDR2 SNEGSKA (reference sequence). CDR3: CSAAGVQPQHF. CDR3 nucleotides: TGCAGTGCTGCAGGGGTTCAGCCCCAGCATTTT.

The rearrangement links TRBV4-2 to TRBJ2-1; 11 nucleotides match TRBD2. The CDR3 spans 18 residues. Trimming took 0 bases from V and 7 from J; bases not matched to a gene: 11. Germline lookup yields CDR1 LGHNA and CDR2 YNFKEQ. The CDR3 here is CASSQDIGLAGGVNEQFF. For the CDR3, the DNA is TGTGCCAGCAGCCAAGATATTGGGCTAGCGGGGGGAGTAAATGAGCAGTTCTTC.

The V call is TRBV27, the J call TRBJ1-1; 8 bases map to TRBD1. Unmatched junction bases numbered 14, after V lost 5 bases and J lost 9 bases. From germline, CDR1 is MNHEY and CDR2 SMNVEV (reference sequence). The CDR3 sequence is 15 residues long. CDR3 amino acids: CASSPQSGGRRQAFF. CDR3 coding DNA: TGTGCCAGCAGTCCCCAATCAGGGGGCAGGCGGCAAGCTTTCTTT.

This rearrangement joins TRBV5-6 to TRBJ2-4, with 7 bases matching TRBD2. The CDR3 length is 14 residues. Germline-derived CDR1 and CDR2 are SGHDT and YYEEEE. Unmatched junction bases numbered 6, after V lost 2 bases and J lost 7 bases. This chain's CDR3 is CASSFSGGGNIQYF. DNA for the CDR3: TGTGCCAGCAGCTTCTCGGGCGGGGGTAACATTCAGTACTTC. Combining the CDR3 with reference TRBV5-6 and TRBJ2-4 gives the whole variable domain DAGVTQSPTHLIKTRGQQVTLRCSPKSGHDTVSWYQQALGQGPQFIFQYYEEEERQRGNFPDRFSGHQFPNYSSELNVNALLLGDSALYLCASSFSGGGNIQYFGAGTRLSVL.

This rearrangement joins TRBV19 to TRBJ1-6, with unresolved D. Per germline, CDR1 LNHDA and CDR2 SQIVND (reference sequence). The CDR3 has 14 residues. V dropped 5 bases and J dropped 0 bases, with 5 bases sitting between them. CDR3: CASSGSSYNSPLHF. The CDR3 DNA is TGTGCCAGTAGTGGGAGCTCCTATAATTCACCCCTCCACTTT.

This chain joins TRBV5-1 and TRBJ1-2; possibly TRBD1 for D (6 bases). This CDR3 is 15 amino acids long. V lost 0 bases to trimming and J lost 4 bases, with 13 bases between them. Germline V gives CDR1 SGHRS, CDR2 YFSETQ. The CDR3, as DNA: TGCGCCAGCAGCTTGGCCATTGGCAGGGGCTATGGCTACACCTTC. Its translation: CASSLAIGRGYGYTF.

V usage is TRBV7-9 and J usage is TRBJ2-5; the D gene is possibly TRBD1 (6 bases). Trimming left V 8 bases short and J 5 bases short, with 15 bases between. The V gene's germline CDR1 is SEHNR and CDR2 FQNEAQ (reference sequence). The CDR3 runs to 13 residues. As DNA, the CDR3 is TGTGCCAGCGGCAGGGGCGGGTTGGAGACCCAGTACTTC. Amino acids: CASGRGGLETQYF.

The rearrangement links TRBV19 to TRBJ1-1; 10 bases are a match to TRBD1. This CDR3 has 14 amino acids. Germline CDR1 LNHDA, CDR2 SQIVND (reference sequence). The V and J ends lost 6 bases and 5 bases, in that order; junction bases with no gene match: 6. CDR3 sequence (DNA): TGTGCCAGTAGCCCGACAGGGGGCGTTACTGAAGCTTTCTTT. Its translation is CASSPTGGVTEAFF.

The V call is TRBV7-2, the J call TRBJ2-5, with D possibly TRBD1 on 5 matching bases. Germline CDR1 is SGHTA and CDR2 is FQGNSA. CDR3 length: 15 amino acids. Trimming removed 1 base from V and 1 base from J, with 10 bases in between. As DNA, the CDR3 is TGTGCCAGCAGCTTAGTGGGGCAGACCCAAGAGACCCAGTACTTC. It specifies CASSLVGQTQETQYF.

V usage is TRBV18 and J usage is TRBJ1-2, with D uncertain. Germline-derived CDR1 and CDR2 are KGHSH and LQKENI. This CDR3 region has 15 residues. V lost 0 bases to trimming and J lost 5 bases, with 13 bases between them. The CDR3 bases are TGTGCCAGCTCACCACCCGGCGGCGAGGGATATGGCTACACCTTC. This sequence encodes CASSPPGGEGYGYTF.

This clone has just one count. The chain uses TRBV4-1 and TRBJ1-3; possible D gene TRBD1, 6 bases. The CDR3 covers 15 residues. Trimming took off 1 base at V and 8 bases at J, with 15 bases between the two ends. The germline V gene encodes CDR1 MGHRA and CDR2 YSYEKL. The CDR3 reads CASSQGEAGGDTIYF. CDR3 DNA: TGCGCCAGCAGCCAAGGGGAAGCGGGGGGCGACACCATATATTTT.